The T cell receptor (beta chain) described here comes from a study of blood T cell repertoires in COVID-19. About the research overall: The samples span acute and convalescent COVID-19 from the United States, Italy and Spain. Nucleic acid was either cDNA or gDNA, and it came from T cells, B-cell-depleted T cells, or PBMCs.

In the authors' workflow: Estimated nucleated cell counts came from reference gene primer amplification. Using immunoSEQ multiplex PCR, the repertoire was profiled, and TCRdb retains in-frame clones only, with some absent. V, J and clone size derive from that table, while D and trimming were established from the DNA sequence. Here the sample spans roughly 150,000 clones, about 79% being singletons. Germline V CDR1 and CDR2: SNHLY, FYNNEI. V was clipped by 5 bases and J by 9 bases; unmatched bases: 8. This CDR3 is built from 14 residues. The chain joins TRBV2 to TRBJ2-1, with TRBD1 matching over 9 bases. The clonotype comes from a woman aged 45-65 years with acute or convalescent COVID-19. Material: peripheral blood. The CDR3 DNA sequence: TGTGCCAGCAGTCCGGGACAGGGTGGTAGTGAGCAGTTCTTC. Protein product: CASSPGQGGSEQFF.